A single sample is the source of the 32 T cell receptor beta chains below, sequenced in a study of cytomegalovirus exposure and HLA in healthy donors. The PCR contained 60 Vbeta and 13 Jbeta primers. Here immunoSEQ multiplex PCR was the method, and the copy in TCRdb shows in-frame clones only, minus some. The sample has about 190,000 clones, 65% to 80% seen once. Sequenced: PBMCs. The receptors originated from a woman aged 40-49 years in good health and CMV-seronegative.

The chain joins TRBV19 to TRBJ2-7, with unresolved D. In germline, CDR1 is LNHDA, CDR2 SQIVND (reference sequence). V lost 6 bases to trimming and J lost 0 bases, with 12 bases between them. The CDR3 is 14 amino acids. The chain's CDR3 is CASSQTASSYEQYF. The CDR3 DNA sequence: TGTGCCAGTAGCCAGACTGCGAGCTCCTACGAGCAGTACTTC.

J is TRBJ1-1 and V is TRBV2; the D is unclear. Germline V gene data show CDR1 as SNHLY and CDR2 as FYNNEI. The CDR3 has 11 amino acids. The V end was cut by 7 bases, the J end by 5 bases, with 8 bases between. CDR3 amino acids: CASTFRTEAFF. The CDR3 DNA follows: TGTGCCAGCACATTCCGGACTGAAGCTTTCTTT.

This chain joins TRBV29-1 and TRBJ2-2; 8 bases align to TRBD2. The CDR3 runs to 15 residues. Trimming took 4 bases from V and 1 from J; bases not matched to a gene: 5. Germline CDR1 is SQVTM and CDR2 is ANQGSEA. The CDR3 region is CSVAPTSGNTGELFF. CDR3 coding DNA: TGCAGCGTTGCCCCTACTAGCGGGAACACCGGGGAGCTGTTTTTT.

This chain uses TRBV6-1 with TRBJ2-7; D possibly corresponds to TRBD1 (5 bases). The CDR3 is made up of 14 amino acids. Germline lookup yields CDR1 MNHNS and CDR2 SASEGT. V was clipped by 5 bases and J by 3 bases, with 14 bases between them. The CDR3 protein is CASSTMGQIYEQYV. The CDR3 DNA follows: TGTGCCAGCAGTACCATGGGGCAGATCTACGAGCAGTACGTC.

In regard to this clone: One end of the junction varies from germline; a read error may be responsible. The chain has TRBV19 and TRBJ1-2; a possible D gene is TRBD1 (6 bases). CDR1 is LNHDA, CDR2 SQIVND, per germline (reference sequence). The CDR3 contains 12 residues. CDR3 amino acids: CASTPGDYGYTF. The CDR3 DNA is TGTGCGAGTACACCAGGGGACTATGGCTACACCTTC.

This sequence joins TRBV30 and TRBJ1-1, with D possibly being TRBD1 (6 bases). CDR1 and CDR2 (germline): GTSNPN, SVGIG (reference sequence). Trimming stripped 4 bases from V and 1 base from J, with 13 bases between. There are 14 residues in the CDR3. The CDR3 coding sequence is TGTGCCTGGACCTACAGGGCCCCGAACACTGAAGCTTTCTTT. It encodes CAWTYRAPNTEAFF.

The gene calls are TRBV4-3 and TRBJ2-3; D is ambiguous. CDR3 length equals 15 residues. Germline V gene data show CDR1 as LGHNA and CDR2 as YSLEER. The germline V and J ends were trimmed by 1 base and 0 bases, with 8 bases remaining between them. The CDR3 region has the DNA TGCGCCAGCAGCCAAGCACCACAGAGCACAGATACGCAGTATTTT. It yields the protein CASSQAPQSTDTQYF.

The genes are TRBV7-9 and TRBJ2-3, with D perhaps matching TRBD1 (6 bases). The CDR3 has 15 amino acids. CDR1 is SEHNR, CDR2 FQNEAQ, per germline (reference sequence). V lost 1 base and J lost 4, with 12 bases in between. The CDR3 nucleotides read TGTGCCAGCAGCTTAGGCAGGGGTGATGCAGATACGCAGTATTTT. Translating gives CASSLGRGDADTQYF.

This clone was observed once. The genes are TRBV5-1 and TRBJ2-1, with D possibly being TRBD1 (6 bases). V lost 0 bases to trimming and J lost 3 bases, with 7 bases between them. The germline gives CDR1 SGHRS, CDR2 YFSETQ. The CDR3 runs to 14 residues. The CDR3 loop reads CASSLGQDYNEQFF. DNA for the CDR3: TGCGCCAGCAGCTTGGGACAGGACTACAATGAGCAGTTCTTC.

This clone has just a few counts. The genes are TRBV5-1 and TRBJ1-2; 7 bases line up with TRBD1. The CDR3 loop spans 15 amino acids. Unmatched junction bases numbered 12, after V lost 9 bases and J lost 1 base. Germline loops: CDR1 SGHRS, CDR2 YFSETQ. CDR3 in amino acids: CATTPGQPYNYGYTF. CDR3 sequence (DNA): TGCGCCACCACGCCGGGACAGCCCTATAACTATGGCTACACCTTC.

This chain connects TRBV7-8 to TRBJ2-7; TRBD2 matches at 11 bases. Germline V gene sequence: CDR1 SGHVS, CDR2 FQNEAQ. J gave up 7 bases and V 5 bases, and 4 bases lay outside the gene matches. This CDR3 has 13 amino acids. CDR3 DNA sequence: TGTGCCAGCAGCCTTGGGACTAGCGGTGAGCAGTACGTC. Translated, it gives CASSLGTSGEQYV.

The gene calls are TRBV14 and TRBJ2-1; TRBD2 matches at 9 bases. Germline assignment: CDR1 SGHDN and CDR2 FVKESK. V lost 0 bases and J lost 8; bases outside the gene matches: 8. This CDR3 spans 16 amino acids. CDR3 in amino acids: CASSQDFAGGGDEQFF. CDR3 DNA: TGTGCCAGCAGCCAAGATTTCGCGGGAGGGGGCGATGAGCAGTTCTTC.

In DNA, the CDR3 is TGTGCCAGCAGTCTGACTCGCGCAGATACGCAGTATTTT. This codes for CASSLTRADTQYF. The chain has TRBV27 and TRBJ2-3; D gene ambiguous. Germline CDR1 and CDR2: MNHEY and SMNVEV (reference sequence). V was cut by 5 bases and J by 4 bases, with 10 bases left in between. This CDR3 comprises 13 residues.

The sample holds a few counts of this clone. This rearrangement joins TRBV19 to TRBJ2-3; D possibly corresponds to TRBD2 (5 bases). Trimming cost V 3 bases and J 8 bases, with 12 bases left between them. The CDR3 has 13 amino acids. Germline CDR1 and CDR2: LNHDA and SQIVND (reference sequence). Written as DNA, the CDR3 is TGTGCCAGTAGTATTGCCAGCGAGGGTACGCAGTATTTT. Its protein is CASSIASEGTQYF.

The chain links TRBV4-2 to TRBJ2-1, with 10 nucleotides matching TRBD2. The CDR3 sequence is 14 residues long. V shed 4 bases, J shed 5 bases, and the junction held 2 bases outside the gene matches. The germline V gene has CDR1 LGHNA and CDR2 YNFKEQ. The CDR3 reads CASSRAGGNNEQFF. CDR3 DNA sequence: TGTGCCAGCAGCCGAGCGGGAGGGAACAATGAGCAGTTCTTC.

The V and J genes are TRBV29-1 and TRBJ2-7; 7 nucleotides align to TRBD1. Unmatched junction bases numbered 1, after V lost 5 bases and J lost 3 bases. The CDR3 spans 11 residues. CDR1 and CDR2 from the germline V gene are SQVTM and ANQGSEA. The DNA for the CDR3 is TGCAGCGTTTGGACAGGCTACGAGCAGTACGTC. Encoded protein: CSVWTGYEQYV.

The V gene is TRBV6-1, the J gene TRBJ1-1; possible D gene TRBD1, 5 bases. The germline V gene has CDR1 MNHNS and CDR2 SASEGT. This CDR3 has 13 residues. V was clipped by 6 bases and J by 5 bases, with 13 bases between them. The CDR3 region has the DNA TGTGCCAGCAGCCGTGCAGGGAAGACTGAAGCTTTCTTT. Translating it yields CASSRAGKTEAFF.

J is TRBJ1-1 and V is TRBV29-1; TRBD1 matches 7 bases. V shed 6 bases, J shed 10 bases, and the junction held 8 bases outside the gene matches. CDR1 is SQVTM, CDR2 ANQGSEA, per germline. The CDR3 extends over 11 amino acids. The CDR3 is CSVEGAGPAFF. The CDR3 coding sequence is TGCAGCGTCGAGGGGGCAGGGCCAGCTTTCTTT.

This clone was recorded once. This rearrangement joins TRBV14 to TRBJ1-1; unclear D gene. This CDR3 is built from 14 residues. Trimming took 3 bases from V and 1 from J, leaving 9 bases between them. Per germline, CDR1 SGHDN and CDR2 FVKESK. This CDR3 reads CASSHRGGNTEAFF. CDR3 coding DNA: TGTGCCAGCAGCCACCGGGGAGGGAACACTGAAGCTTTCTTT.

This clone occurred once. This rearrangement joins TRBV7-2 to TRBJ1-3; 9 positions agree with TRBD1. The V segment lost 1 base and the J segment 2 bases; nucleotides outside the gene matches: 0. The CDR3 contains 15 residues. CDR1 and CDR2 (germline): SGHTA, FQGNSA. CDR3 in amino acids: CASSLGTGAGNTIYF. For the CDR3, the DNA is TGTGCCAGCAGCTTAGGGACAGGGGCTGGAAACACCATATATTTT.

The chain couples TRBV30 to TRBJ2-5, with TRBD2 matching over 10 bases. This CDR3 contains 17 residues. V was pared by 3 bases and J by 4 bases, with 14 bases of the junction left unmatched. In germline, CDR1 is GTSNPN, CDR2 SVGIG (reference sequence). The CDR3 DNA reads as TGTGCCTGGAGGGCCGGACTAGCGGACCTTCAGGGAGAGACCCAGTACTTC. As protein: CAWRAGLADLQGETQYF.

V is TRBV9 and J is TRBJ1-4; 9 nucleotides align to TRBD1. This CDR3 is built from 14 residues. Germline V gene data show CDR1 as SGDLS and CDR2 as YYNGEE. The junction had 0 bases not matched to a gene; V was cut back by 3 bases and J by 3 bases. DNA for the CDR3: TGTGCCAGCAGCGGGGACAGGGCTAATGAAAAACTGTTTTTT. Its translation: CASSGDRANEKLFF.

The rearrangement uses TRBV19 and TRBJ2-5; TRBD2 agrees at 10 bases. CDR3 size: 16 residues. J gave up 5 bases and V 6 bases, and 12 bases lay outside the gene matches. Germline CDR1 reads LNHDA; CDR2 reads SQIVND (reference sequence). Here the CDR3 reads CASSPPSSGSGETQYF. The CDR3 DNA follows: TGTGCCAGTAGCCCCCCTTCTAGCGGGAGTGGTGAGACCCAGTACTTC.

V gene TRBV7-2 combines with J gene TRBJ1-5, with a weak D call TRBD1 (5 bases). Germline assignment: CDR1 SGHTA and CDR2 FQGNSA. Between the trimmed V and J ends, which lost 5 bases and 5 bases, there was a span of 13 bases. The CDR3 contains 14 residues. The CDR3 bases are TGTGCCAGCAGCCCCGGAGGAGGGGATCAGCCCCAGCATTTT. Its protein is CASSPGGGDQPQHF.

In this sample, this clone turned up a few times. The rearrangement links TRBV30 to TRBJ2-1; 9 bases line up with TRBD1. Germline lookup yields CDR1 GTSNPN and CDR2 SVGIG (reference sequence). The trim removed 8 bases at V and 9 bases at J, leaving 11 bases unmatched. The CDR3 is made up of 13 amino acids. In DNA form, the CDR3 reads TGTGCCAGAACCGGGACAGGGTCCTTTGAGCAGTTCTTC. Translation gives CARTGTGSFEQFF.

This clone was counted between two and nine times. This sequence joins TRBV7-6 and TRBJ1-6; 8 bases agree with TRBD1. Trimming removed 5 bases from V and 7 bases from J; junction bases left unmatched: 10. This CDR3 has 16 amino acids. From germline, CDR1 is SGHVS and CDR2 FNYEAQ. CDR3 protein: CASSKETGAINSPLHF. The CDR3 coding sequence is TGTGCCAGCAGCAAAGAGACAGGGGCGATAAATTCACCCCTCCACTTT. The full variable domain, its missing parts supplied by reference TRBV7-6 and TRBJ1-6, is GAGVSQSPRYKVTKRGQDVALRCDPISGHVSLYWYRQALGQGPEFLTYFNYEAQQDKSGLPNDRFSAERPEGSISTLTIQRTEQRDSAMYRCASSKETGAINSPLHFGNGTRLTVT.

The chain links TRBV14 to TRBJ1-6; D not certain. Germline V CDR1 and CDR2: SGHDN, FVKESK. The CDR3 runs 14 residues. Trimming took off 4 bases at V and 7 bases at J, with 11 bases between the two ends. The chain's CDR3 is CASSLYTVNSPLHF. The CDR3 bases are TGTGCCAGCAGCCTATATACAGTAAATTCACCCCTCCACTTT.

The V call is TRBV7-8, the J call TRBJ1-5; D is perhaps TRBD1 (5 bases). Germline CDR1 SGHVS, CDR2 FQNEAQ. V was pared by 0 bases and J by 7 bases, with 10 bases between. The CDR3 runs 14 residues. The CDR3 sequence: CASSLAPGGQPQHF. CDR3 bases: TGTGCCAGCAGCTTAGCGCCGGGGGGACAGCCCCAGCATTTT.

The J gene is TRBJ1-5, the V gene TRBV6-6; tentatively, D is TRBD1 (5 bases). The CDR3 is 16 residues long. CDR1 and CDR2 from the germline V gene are MNHNY and SVGAGI (reference sequence). Trimming pared 0 bases from V and 5 bases from J, leaving 14 bases between. The CDR3 spells CASSYSRQGTDQPQHF. CDR3 bases: TGTGCCAGCAGTTACTCGCGTCAGGGAACTGATCAGCCCCAGCATTTT.

The J gene is TRBJ2-3, the V gene TRBV4-3, with 9 bases fitting TRBD2. This CDR3 has 16 amino acids. V dropped 0 bases and J dropped 4; count of bases not matched to a gene: 5. Germline-derived CDR1 and CDR2 are LGHNA and YSLEER. The CDR3 nucleotides read TGCGCCAGCAGCCAAGATAGAGGCGGGGGGGCAGATACGCAGTATTTT. This codes for CASSQDRGGGADTQYF.

This chain uses TRBV5-1 with TRBJ2-7; D is perhaps TRBD1 (5 bases). The CDR3 runs to 15 residues. Germline-derived CDR1 and CDR2 are SGHRS and YFSETQ. Between the trimmed V and J ends, which lost 1 base and 0 bases, there was a span of 11 bases. The CDR3 loop reads CASSLRQGPSYEQYF. The CDR3 nucleotides are TGCGCCAGCAGCTTGAGGCAGGGCCCCTCCTACGAGCAGTACTTC.

The chain joins TRBV5-1 to TRBJ1-1; TRBD1 matches at 8 bases. Germline CDR1 and CDR2: SGHRS and YFSETQ. The CDR3 totals 14 residues. V was pared by 4 bases and J by 5 bases, with 7 bases of the junction left unmatched. The CDR3 DNA is TGCGCCAGCAGCACCGACAGGGGAGGAACTGAAGCTTTCTTT. This encodes CASSTDRGGTEAFF.